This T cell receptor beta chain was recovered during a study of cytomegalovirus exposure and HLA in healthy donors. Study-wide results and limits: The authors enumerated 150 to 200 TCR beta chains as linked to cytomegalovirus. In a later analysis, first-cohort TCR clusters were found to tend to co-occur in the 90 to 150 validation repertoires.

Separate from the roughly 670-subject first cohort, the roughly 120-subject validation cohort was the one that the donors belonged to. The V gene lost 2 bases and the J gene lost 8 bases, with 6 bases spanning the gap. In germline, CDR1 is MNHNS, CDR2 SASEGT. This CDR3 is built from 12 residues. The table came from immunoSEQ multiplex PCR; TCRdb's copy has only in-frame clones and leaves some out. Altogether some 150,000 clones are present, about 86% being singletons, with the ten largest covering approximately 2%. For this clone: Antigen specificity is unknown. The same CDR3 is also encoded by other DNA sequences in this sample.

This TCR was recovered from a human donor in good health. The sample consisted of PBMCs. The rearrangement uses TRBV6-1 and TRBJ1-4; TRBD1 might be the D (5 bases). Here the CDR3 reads CASSERGEKLFF. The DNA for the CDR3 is TGTGCCAGCAGTGAAAGGGGCGAAAAACTGTTTTTT.